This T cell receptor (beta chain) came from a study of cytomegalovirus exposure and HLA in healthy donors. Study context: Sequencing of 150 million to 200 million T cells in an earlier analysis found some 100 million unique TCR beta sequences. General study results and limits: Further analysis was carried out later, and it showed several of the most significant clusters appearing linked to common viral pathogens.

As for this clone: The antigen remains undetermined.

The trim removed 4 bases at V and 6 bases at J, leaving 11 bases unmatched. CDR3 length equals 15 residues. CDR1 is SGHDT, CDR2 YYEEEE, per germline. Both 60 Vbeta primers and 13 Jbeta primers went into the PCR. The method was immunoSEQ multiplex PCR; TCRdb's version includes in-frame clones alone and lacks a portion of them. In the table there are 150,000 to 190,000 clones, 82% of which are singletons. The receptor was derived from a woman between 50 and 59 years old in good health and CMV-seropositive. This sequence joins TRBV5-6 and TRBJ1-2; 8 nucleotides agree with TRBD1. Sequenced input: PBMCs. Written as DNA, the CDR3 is TGTGCCAGCAGCCCCCGGGACAGGCCACGGGATGGCTACACCTTC. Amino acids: CASSPRDRPRDGYTF.